This T cell receptor beta chain was profiled in a study of cytomegalovirus exposure and HLA in healthy donors. Study-level findings and limits: The classifier reportedly diagnosed cytomegalovirus status with high sensitivity and specificity.

The protocol was immunoSEQ multiplex PCR, while the TCRdb copy is restricted to in-frame clones and leaves out a portion. The repertoire holds 120,000 or so clones, roughly 89% seen once, with 1.5% to 2% in the top ten. Donors came from a validation cohort of some 110 subjects, distinct from the first 666-subject cohort. In the case of this clone: As yet, its antigen is unknown.

Germline V lookup: CDR1 MDHEN, CDR2 SYDVKM. This CDR3 has 16 amino acids. V lost 5 bases and J 4 bases, leaving 21 bases between the germline ends. This clonotype originated in a woman between 18 and 29 years old in good health and CMV-seronegative. This chain joins TRBV28 and TRBJ2-7; possibly TRBD2 for D (6 bases). The sequenced sample was PBMCs. This chain's CDR3 is CASSPRGPGRGYEQYF. CDR3 nucleotide sequence: TGTGCCAGCAGTCCAAGAGGGCCCGGGCGGGGATACGAGCAGTACTTC.